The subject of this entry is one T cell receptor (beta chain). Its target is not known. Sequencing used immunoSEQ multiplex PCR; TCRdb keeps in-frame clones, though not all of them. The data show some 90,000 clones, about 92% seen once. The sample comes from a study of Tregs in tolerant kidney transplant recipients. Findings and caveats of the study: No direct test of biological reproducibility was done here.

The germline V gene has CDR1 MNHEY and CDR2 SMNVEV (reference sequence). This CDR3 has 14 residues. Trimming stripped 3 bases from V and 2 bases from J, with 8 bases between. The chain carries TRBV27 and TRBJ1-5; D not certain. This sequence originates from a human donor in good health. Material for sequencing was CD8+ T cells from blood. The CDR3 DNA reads TGTGCCAGCAGTTTGGTTTCTGGCAATCAGCCCCAGCATTTT. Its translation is CASSLVSGNQPQHF.